What follows are 25 T cell receptor beta chains derived from one specimen sequenced in a study of blood T cells in healthy people across ages. A sample-barcoded 5' primer and a J-beta primer mix were used in a second PCR of roughly 7 to 12 cycles. In TCRdb, the 5' RACE reads were re-called with MiXCR into one record per CDR3 protein. The top ten hold 0.75% of the sample, which has 1 million or so distinct CDR3 sequences, approximately 26% seen once. A further study also used this sample, focusing on T cells of mothers and their children.

The sample taken for sequencing was blood. These receptors all stem from a girl aged 2 to 9 in good health.

V is TRBV12-3 or TRBV12-4 and J is TRBJ1-5; D is unresolved. The CDR3 is 13 residues long. The germline V and J ends were trimmed by 6 bases and 0 bases, with 6 bases remaining between them. The CDR3 reads CASRVSSNQPQHF. The CDR3 DNA reads TGTGCCAGCAGAGTCAGTAGCAATCAGCCCCAGCATTTT.

This clonotype occurred a few times. The rearrangement uses TRBV27 and TRBJ2-2, with D tentatively TRBD1 (5 bases). Trimming removed 6 bases from V and 4 bases from J, with 6 bases in between. This CDR3 has 12 residues. Germline V lookup: CDR1 MNHEY, CDR2 SMNVEV (reference sequence). The CDR3 sequence is CASRGATGELFF. DNA for the CDR3: TGTGCCAGCAGAGGGGCCACCGGGGAGCTGTTTTTT.

This clonotype was detected only a few times. CDR3 in amino acids: CASSPVGREETQYF. The CDR3 coding sequence is TGTGCCAGCAGTCCAGTGGGGCGGGAAGAGACCCAGTACTTC. V and J are TRBV12-3 or TRBV12-4 and TRBJ2-5, with D tentatively TRBD1 or TRBD2 (5 bases each). This CDR3 is built from 14 residues. Trimming shortened V by 5 bases and J by 3 bases, and 13 bases separated the two germline ends.

The V gene is TRBV5-1, the J gene TRBJ2-1; TRBD2 matches at 10 bases. Per germline, CDR1 SGHRS and CDR2 YFSETQ. CDR3 length equals 14 residues. J was trimmed by 12 bases and V by 4 bases; bases with no gene match: 10. The CDR3 here is CASSPPISGRGQFF. CDR3 bases: TGCGCCAGCAGCCCCCCAATAAGCGGGAGGGGGCAGTTCTTC. The entire variable domain, with the rest obtained from reference TRBV5-1 and TRBJ2-1, is as follows: KAGVTQTPRYLIKTRGQQVTLSCSPISGHRSVSWYQQTPGQGLQFLFEYFSETQRNKGNFPGRFSGRQFSNSRSEMNVSTLELGDSALYLCASSPPISGRGQFFGPGTRLTVL.

V and J are TRBV20-1 and TRBJ2-2, with 7 bases that match TRBD1. V shed 5 bases and J 10 bases; nucleotides not matched to a gene: 7. In germline, CDR1 is DFQATT, CDR2 SNEGSKA (reference sequence). This CDR3 comprises 12 residues. CDR3 DNA sequence: TGCAGTGCTGGTGTAACAGGGGAGGAGCTGTTTTTT. It is translated as CSAGVTGEELFF.

The rearrangement links TRBV2 to TRBJ2-1, with 8 nucleotides matching TRBD1. The CDR3 extends over 14 amino acids. Trimming cost V 6 bases and J 4 bases; bases outside gene matches: 5. Germline-derived CDR1 and CDR2 are SNHLY and FYNNEI. CDR3: CASSDQGAYNEQFF. The CDR3 DNA reads as TGTGCCAGCAGCGACCAGGGGGCTTACAATGAGCAGTTCTTC.

The sample holds a few counts of this clonotype. The chain uses TRBV10-3 and TRBJ2-5; 9 nucleotides agree with TRBD2. CDR1 is ENHRY and CDR2 is SYGVKD in the germline V gene. The V gene end was trimmed by 4 bases and the J gene end by 2 bases; junction bases not matched to a gene: 5. This CDR3 contains 15 residues. The CDR3 region is CAISGASGTQETQYF. The DNA of the CDR3 is TGTGCCATCAGTGGGGCTAGCGGGACTCAAGAGACCCAGTACTTC.

The chain is built from TRBV6-5 and TRBJ1-1; D uncertain. This CDR3 region has 16 residues. V lost 4 bases and J lost 7, with 22 bases in between. CDR1 and CDR2 from the germline V gene are MNHEY and SVGAGI. In nucleotides, the CDR3 is TGTGCCAGCAGTTCCGTGGAGCGGACGGATAATAGTGAAGCTTTCTTT. It yields the protein CASSSVERTDNSEAFF.

This clonotype was seen a few times. This chain connects TRBV6-5 to TRBJ1-1; weak D call: TRBD1 (5 bases). CDR3 size: 13 residues. The V gene's germline CDR1 is MNHEY and CDR2 SVGAGI. V lost 2 bases and J 10 bases, leaving 14 bases between the germline ends. The CDR3, as DNA: TGTGCCAGCAGTTACACCGGAGGGGTCGGAGCTTTCTTT. Translated: CASSYTGGVGAFF.

This chain joins TRBV21-1 and TRBJ1-2; the D call of TRBD1 is as the table states it, not checked on the DNA. TRBV21-1 is a recognized pseudogene. This CDR3 is built from 15 residues. The CDR3 here is CASSRVFEGTYGYTF. The CDR3 region has the DNA TGTGCCAGCAGCAGGGTCTTTGAGGGGACCTATGGCTACACCTTC.

The table lists this clonotype with a few counts. V is TRBV29-1 and J is TRBJ2-2; 7 bases fit TRBD2. Germline CDR1 is SQVTM and CDR2 is ANQGSEA. The CDR3 runs 17 residues. With 5 bases clipped from V and 2 bases from J, the junction kept 14 bases outside the gene matches. CDR3 sequence reads: CSVTHGWRGSNTGELFF. CDR3 sequence (DNA): TGCAGCGTTACCCACGGGTGGCGGGGGAGTAACACCGGGGAGCTGTTTTTT.

CDR3 sequence: CASGSETSGETQYF. CDR3 DNA sequence: TGTGCCAGCGGTTCAGAGACGTCCGGAGAGACCCAGTACTTC. The V gene is TRBV6-2 or TRBV6-3, the J gene TRBJ2-5; D is unresolved. V shed 8 bases and J shed 4 bases, with 17 bases lying between them. Germline V gene sequence: CDR1 MNHEY, CDR2 SVGEGT. The CDR3 contains 14 residues.

The chain combines TRBV12-3 or TRBV12-4 with TRBJ2-4; 7 bases agree with TRBD1. With V trimmed by 5 bases and J by 8 bases, 12 bases remained unmatched. CDR3 length: 15 amino acids. The CDR3, as DNA: TGTGCCAGCAGTACAAGGGGGCGCAGATTGGACATTCAGTACTTC. Amino acid sequence: CASSTRGRRLDIQYF.

The chain employs TRBV20-1 and TRBJ1-2; D is undetermined. The V gene's germline CDR1 is DFQATT and CDR2 SNEGSKA (reference sequence). The CDR3 extends over 16 amino acids. With 0 bases removed from V and 0 bases from J, the gap between germline ends came to 14 bases. The CDR3 is CSARDSDVPSNYGYTF. CDR3 nucleotide sequence: TGCAGTGCTAGAGATTCCGACGTTCCCTCTAACTATGGCTACACCTTC.

As to this clonotype: A much larger clone is a single base away; this may be a read error. The rearrangement uses TRBV12-3 or TRBV12-4 and TRBJ2-1; 10 positions match TRBD2. V trimming: 9 bases; J trimming: 6 bases; junction bases outside the gene matches: 11. The CDR3 totals 15 residues. The CDR3 is CASSLAGRWGNEQFF. The CDR3 bases are TGTGCCAGTTCACTAGCGGGGAGATGGGGCAATGAGCAGTTCTTC.

On this clonotype: The junction departs from the called germline gene at one end, perhaps through a read error. The rearrangement links TRBV3-1 to TRBJ2-5; no clear D. The CDR3 consists of 13 residues. Germline CDR1 reads LGHDT; CDR2 reads YNNKEL (reference sequence). This chain's CDR3 is CASSQALQEAQYF. The CDR3 bases are TGTGCCAGCAGCCAAGCCCTCCAAGAGGCCCAGTACTTC.

This clonotype was picked up a small number of times. The V call is TRBV3-1, the J call TRBJ1-2; maybe TRBD1 (5 bases). Trimming removed 1 base at V and 7 bases at J, with 19 bases between. The CDR3 covers 16 residues. Germline V gives CDR1 LGHDT, CDR2 YNNKEL (reference sequence). The CDR3 sequence is CASSQGGVLYPIGYTF. In DNA, the CDR3 is TGTGCCAGCAGCCAAGGGGGGGTGTTATACCCTATTGGCTACACCTTC.

DNA of the CDR3: TGCGCCAGCACCGAGCAGTACAATGAGCAGTTCTTC. This sequence encodes CASTEQYNEQFF. This chain links TRBV5-1 with TRBJ2-1; D is ambiguous. The CDR3 totals 12 residues. Deletions cut 6 bases from V and 4 bases from J, with 8 bases between. Per germline, CDR1 SGHRS and CDR2 YFSETQ.

This clonotype was detected a few times. J is TRBJ2-5 and V is TRBV15; weak D call: TRBD1 (6 bases). The J call may be mistaken, given a closer DNA end match to TRBJ2-1. The CDR3 loop spans 15 amino acids. Germline CDR1 reads LNHNV; CDR2 reads YYDKDF (reference sequence). The CDR3 sequence: CATSKPGHMPFEQFF. The CDR3 nucleotides are TGTGCCACCAGCAAACCGGGACACATGCCCTTTGAGCAGTTCTTC.

V usage is TRBV20-1 and J usage is TRBJ1-1; unclear D gene. With 2 bases removed from V and 6 bases from J, the gap between germline ends came to 4 bases. The CDR3 runs 10 residues. Germline assignment: CDR1 DFQATT and CDR2 SNEGSKA (reference sequence). The CDR3 nucleotides are TGCAGTGCTAGACAATCTGAAGCTTTCTTT. Translation gives CSARQSEAFF.

This sequence joins TRBV3-1 and TRBJ1-4, with D perhaps matching TRBD1 (5 bases). V lost 3 bases, J lost 8 bases, and 13 bases lay in between. This CDR3 contains 14 residues. Germline V lookup: CDR1 LGHDT, CDR2 YNNKEL (reference sequence). CDR3 sequence: CASSQRGGGEKLFF. CDR3 sequence (DNA): TGTGCCAGCAGCCAGAGGGGAGGAGGGGAAAAACTGTTTTTT.

The CDR3 DNA follows: TGTGCCTCCCGGACTAGCGGAGTCACAGATACGCAGTATTTT. Translation gives CASRTSGVTDTQYF. V and J are TRBV10-3 and TRBJ2-3, with TRBD2 identical over 10 bases. V dropped 11 bases and J dropped 2; count of bases not matched to a gene: 7. The V gene's germline CDR1 is ENHRY and CDR2 SYGVKD. The CDR3 extends over 14 amino acids.

In this sample, this clonotype turned up a few times. The chain uses TRBV28 and TRBJ2-2; TRBD2 agrees at 7 bases. CDR1 and CDR2 from the germline V gene are MDHEN and SYDVKM. CDR3 length: 15 residues. The V and J ends lost 6 bases and 2 bases, in that order; junction bases with no gene match: 6. The CDR3 protein is CASRASSGNTGELFF. The CDR3 nucleotides read TGTGCCAGCAGGGCGTCTAGCGGAAACACCGGGGAGCTGTTTTTT.

There are a few counts of this clonotype. The chain has TRBV18 and TRBJ2-5, with no clear D. Trimming took off 3 bases at V and 5 bases at J, with 10 bases between the two ends. The CDR3 is 13 residues long. Germline CDR1 KGHSH, CDR2 LQKENI. The CDR3 here is CASSPDTQETQYF. The CDR3 nucleotides read TGTGCCAGCTCACCCGATACGCAGGAGACCCAGTACTTC.

Worth noting for this clonotype: One end of the junction fails to match germline, which may point to a read error. CDR3 nucleotides: TGTGCCGGCAGAGGGACTCCCACTGCCAACGTCCTGACTTTC. This encodes CAGRGTPTANVLTF. The chain combines TRBV2 with TRBJ2-6; D possibly corresponds to TRBD2 (6 bases). Germline-derived CDR1 and CDR2 are SNHLY and FYNNEI. This CDR3 is built from 14 residues.